A selection of T cell receptor beta chains follows, all from one sample in a study of T-cell reconstitution after alpha-beta-depleted transplantation in children. TCRdb used MiXCR to reprocess the PCR reads, holding one entry per CDR3 protein. The sample has roughly 610,000 distinct CDR3 sequences, about 10% seen once; the top ten hold about 4%. Specimen: PBMCs from the stem cell graft donor, collected from the stem cell graft. These receptors all stem from a human donor who donated a stem cell graft to a child with acute myeloid leukemia. CDR3s include the opening cysteine and the closing phenylalanine or tryptophan. D genes are given only for firm matches. Expanded clones get a size class; other rows say once, few or many, or leave the size out.

V: TRBV29-1; J: TRBJ2-3; D: TRBD2; size: .; CDR3: CSVEREEGDTQYF; DNA: TGCAGCGTTGAGCGGGAGGAAGGAGATACGCAGTATTTT
V: TRBV20-1; J: TRBJ2-6; D: TRBD1; size: few; CDR3: CSARDRGTGGANVLTF; DNA: TGCAGTGCTCGGGACAGGGGAACTGGTGGGGCCAACGTCCTGACTTTC
V: TRBV3-1; J: TRBJ2-1; D: .; size: many; CDR3: CASSQGAGTYNEQFF; DNA: TGTGCCAGCAGCCAAGGGGCAGGCACATACAATGAGCAGTTCTTC
V: TRBV7-2; J: TRBJ2-5; D: TRBD2; size: once; CDR3: CASSLSPAGGPPETQYF; DNA: TGTGCCAGCAGCTTAAGCCCAGCGGGAGGGCCCCCAGAGACCCAGTACTTC
V: TRBV11-2; J: TRBJ1-3; D: .; size: many; CDR3: CASSPQLVSGNTIYF; DNA: TGTGCCAGCAGCCCCCAGTTAGTTTCTGGAAACACCATATATTTT
V: TRBV27; J: TRBJ2-2; D: .; size: many; CDR3: CASSFSQVDTGELFF; DNA: TGTGCCAGCAGTTTTAGTCAGGTGGACACCGGGGAGCTGTTTTTT
V: TRBV3-1; J: TRBJ2-3; D: .; size: few; CDR3: CASSQDADTQYF; DNA: TGTGCCAGCAGCCAAGATGCGGATACGCAGTATTTT
V: TRBV3-1; J: TRBJ2-3; D: .; size: .; CDR3: CASSRIDGDTQYF; DNA: TGTGCCAGCAGCCGAATTGACGGTGATACGCAGTATTTT
V: TRBV20-1; J: TRBJ2-3; D: .; size: .; CDR3: CSAYRVDTQYF; DNA: TGCAGTGCCTACAGGGTTGATACGCAGTATTTT
V: TRBV6-2/TRBV6-3; J: TRBJ1-5; D: .; size: .; CDR3: CATPLEQGDQPQHF; DNA: TGTGCCACCCCTCTTGAACAGGGTGATCAGCCCCAGCATTTT
V: TRBV29-1; J: TRBJ2-1; D: .; size: many; CDR3: CSVGGPTNNEQFF; DNA: TGCAGCGTGGGGGGGCCAACTAACAATGAGCAGTTCTTC
V: TRBV7-2; J: TRBJ2-1; D: .; size: many; CDR3: CASSFRGVTYNEQFF; DNA: TGTGCCAGCAGCTTTCGTGGGGTAACCTACAATGAGCAGTTCTTC
V: TRBV5-1; J: TRBJ2-1; D: TRBD2; size: few; CDR3: CASSPRRWREDNEQFF; DNA: TGCGCCAGCAGCCCCCGGAGGTGGCGGGAGGACAATGAGCAGTTCTTC
V: TRBV6-4; J: TRBJ2-5; D: TRBD2; size: many; CDR3: CASSPRDRGIRTSGTLGETQYF; DNA: TGTGCCAGCAGTCCCCGGGACAGGGGAATTCGGACTAGCGGGACCCTAGGGGAGACCCAGTACTTC
V: TRBV30; J: TRBJ2-6; D: .; size: few; CDR3: CAWSLGGAGANVLTF; DNA: TGTGCCTGGAGTTTAGGGGGGGCCGGGGCCAACGTCCTGACTTTC
V: TRBV11-3; J: TRBJ2-4; D: .; size: .; CDR3: CASSLDSQKGKNIQYF; DNA: TGTGCCAGCAGCTTAGACTCCCAGAAGGGCAAAAACATTCAGTACTTC
V: TRBV20-1; J: TRBJ1-1; D: .; size: .; CDR3: CSAQRNTEAFF; DNA: TGCAGTGCGCAGAGGAACACTGAAGCTTTCTTT
V: TRBV27; J: TRBJ2-1; D: .; size: many; CDR3: CASSSDTSSYNEQFF; DNA: TGTGCCAGCAGTTCCGACACGAGCTCCTACAATGAGCAGTTCTTC
V: TRBV20-1; J: TRBJ2-3; D: TRBD1; size: few; CDR3: CSAPPGTGNTDTQYF; DNA: TGCAGTGCGCCTCCCGGGACAGGGAACACAGATACGCAGTATTTT
V: TRBV12-3/TRBV12-4; J: TRBJ1-2; D: .; size: .; CDR3: CASSILDRGSYGYTF; DNA: .
V: TRBV24-1; J: TRBJ1-5; D: TRBD1; size: .; CDR3: CATSDRTGVGQPQHF; DNA: TGTGCCACCAGTGATCGCACAGGGGTGGGACAGCCCCAGCATTTT
V: TRBV9; J: TRBJ2-3; D: TRBD2; size: .; CDR3: CASSVSLAGIDTQYF; DNA: TGTGCCAGCAGCGTAAGCCTAGCGGGAATAGATACGCAGTATTTT
V: TRBV7-9; J: TRBJ2-1; D: TRBD2; size: .; CDR3: CASSLDGSGSDEQFF; DNA: TGTGCCAGCAGCTTAGATGGAAGCGGGAGTGATGAGCAGTTCTTC
V: TRBV7-2; J: TRBJ1-2; D: .; size: few; CDR3: CASSQLLGYTF; DNA: TGTGCCAGCAGCCAACTCCTTGGCTACACCTTC
V: TRBV20-1; J: TRBJ2-3; D: TRBD2; size: many; CDR3: CSAREWREITDTQYF; DNA: TGCAGTGCTAGAGAATGGCGGGAGATAACAGATACGCAGTATTTT
V: TRBV20-1; J: TRBJ1-4; D: .; size: .; CDR3: CSAYLDGEKLFF; DNA: TGCAGTGCTTACCTTGACGGCGAAAAACTGTTTTTT
V: TRBV20-1; J: TRBJ1-5; D: .; size: .; CDR3: CSASLPLSNQPQHF; DNA: TGCAGTGCTAGTTTGCCCCTTAGCAATCAGCCCCAGCATTTT
V: TRBV4-3; J: TRBJ2-1; D: TRBD2; size: many; CDR3: CASSEGLAGYNEQFF; DNA: TGCGCCAGCAGCGAAGGACTAGCGGGCTACAATGAGCAGTTCTTC
V: TRBV9; J: TRBJ2-4; D: TRBD1; size: .; CDR3: CASSVGSDRADIQYF; DNA: TGTGCCAGCAGCGTAGGGTCGGACAGGGCTGACATTCAGTACTTC
V: TRBV7-3; J: TRBJ2-1; D: TRBD1; size: .; CDR3: CASSRDRVGEQFF; DNA: TGTGCCAGCAGCCGGGACAGGGTTGGTGAGCAGTTCTTC
V: TRBV5-1; J: TRBJ2-2; D: TRBD2; size: .; CDR3: CASSLLGVAGAGELFF; DNA: TGCGCCAGCAGCTTGCTTGGAGTAGCGGGAGCCGGGGAGCTGTTTTTT
V: TRBV20-1; J: TRBJ2-1; D: TRBD2; size: .; CDR3: CSALKGTSGGNNEQFF; DNA: TGCAGTGCTCTAAAGGGGACTAGCGGGGGGAACAATGAGCAGTTCTTC
V: TRBV6-4; J: TRBJ2-1; D: TRBD2; size: .; CDR3: CASSDSGSGRPYNEQFF; DNA: TGTGCCAGCAGTGACTCGGGTAGCGGGAGACCATACAATGAGCAGTTCTTC
V: TRBV14; J: TRBJ2-7; D: TRBD2; size: few; CDR3: CATSAGLYSYEQYF; DNA: TGTGCCACCTCAGCGGGACTCTACTCCTACGAGCAGTACTTC
V: TRBV20-1; J: TRBJ2-7; D: .; size: .; CDR3: CSATGTRKTYEQYF; DNA: TGCAGTGCCACCGGGACTCGCAAAACCTACGAGCAGTACTTC
V: TRBV7-9; J: TRBJ2-3; D: .; size: .; CDR3: CASSLDGFITDTQYF; DNA: TGTGCCAGCAGCTTAGATGGGTTTATCACAGATACGCAGTATTTT
V: TRBV20-1; J: TRBJ2-3; D: TRBD2; size: few; CDR3: CSGGRLAGVTDTQYF; DNA: TGCAGTGGGGGCCGACTAGCGGGAGTGACAGATACGCAGTATTTT
V: TRBV3-1; J: TRBJ2-7; D: TRBD2; size: many; CDR3: CASSHTSGFYEQYF; DNA: TGTGCCAGCAGCCATACTAGCGGGTTCTACGAGCAGTACTTC
V: TRBV6-2/TRBV6-3; J: TRBJ1-5; D: .; size: .; CDR3: CASSQQVPGPNQPQHF; DNA: TGTGCCAGCAGTCAACAGGTCCCTGGCCCCAATCAGCCCCAGCATTTT
V: TRBV7-2; J: TRBJ2-5; D: .; size: .; CDR3: CASSPGEAGPYF; DNA: TGTGCCAGCAGCCCCGGTGAGGCGGGTCCGTACTTC
V: TRBV5-1; J: TRBJ2-5; D: .; size: .; CDR3: CTSSFSPRQETQYF; DNA: TGCACCAGCAGCTTTTCCCCCCGTCAAGAGACCCAGTACTTC
V: TRBV27; J: TRBJ1-4; D: .; size: .; CDR3: CASSSHQVEKLFF; DNA: TGTGCCAGCAGTTCTCATCAGGTGGAAAAACTGTTTTTT
V: TRBV7-8; J: TRBJ1-2; D: TRBD1; size: many; CDR3: CASSLGGQSYGYTF; DNA: TGTGCCAGCAGCTTGGGGGGACAGAGCTATGGCTACACCTTC
V: TRBV30; J: TRBJ1-5; D: .; size: few; CDR3: CAWSPQGYSNQPQHF; DNA: TGTGCCTGGAGTCCCCAGGGGTATAGCAATCAGCCCCAGCATTTT
V: TRBV11-2; J: TRBJ2-1; D: .; size: few; CDR3: CASSQAASALEGNEQFF; DNA: TGTGCCAGCAGTCAGGCCGCGTCGGCGCTGGAAGGCAATGAGCAGTTCTTC
V: TRBV28; J: TRBJ1-1; D: .; size: .; CDR3: CASSFPTSRGRVNTEAFF; DNA: TGTGCCAGCAGTTTCCCCACCTCTCGGGGGAGGGTGAACACTGAAGCTTTCTTT
V: TRBV7-2; J: TRBJ2-7; D: .; size: .; CDR3: CASSLARENEQYF; DNA: TGTGCCAGCAGCTTAGCTCGGGAGAACGAGCAGTACTTC
V: TRBV4-3; J: TRBJ2-1; D: TRBD1; size: .; CDR3: CASSQGTGWINEQFF; DNA: TGCGCCAGCAGCCAAGGGACAGGGTGGATCAATGAGCAGTTCTTC
V: TRBV25-1; J: TRBJ1-1; D: .; size: few; CDR3: CASSSAGTSNTEAFF; DNA: TGTGCCAGTAGCTCTGCCGGGACATCGAACACTGAAGCTTTCTTT
V: TRBV29-1; J: TRBJ2-1; D: .; size: many; CDR3: CSGSLGLDTGEQFF; DNA: TGCAGCGGCTCTTTGGGACTGGATACTGGTGAGCAGTTCTTC
V: TRBV3-1; J: TRBJ2-3; D: .; size: many; CDR3: CASSQDDIGLDTQYF; DNA: TGTGCCAGCAGCCAAGATGATATAGGTCTTGATACGCAGTATTTT
V: TRBV10-1; J: TRBJ2-1; D: .; size: many; CDR3: CASRPTRLSYNEQFF; DNA: TGCGCCAGCAGGCCGACTAGGCTTTCCTACAATGAGCAGTTCTTC
V: TRBV24-1; J: TRBJ2-5; D: TRBD2; size: .; CDR3: CATRGSSGSGETQYF; DNA: TGTGCCACACGGGGGTCTAGCGGGAGTGGTGAGACCCAGTACTTC
V: TRBV7-9; J: TRBJ1-1; D: .; size: .; CDR3: CASNLLNTKAFF; DNA: TGTGCCAGCAATCTACTGAATACCAAAGCTTTCTTT
V: TRBV12-3/TRBV12-4; J: TRBJ2-1; D: .; size: many; CDR3: CASSYRDPNEQFF; DNA: TGTGCCAGCAGTTACCGGGACCCCAATGAGCAGTTCTTC
V: TRBV20-1; J: TRBJ1-1; D: .; size: few; CDR3: CSASRLGERTEAFF; DNA: TGCAGTGCCTCTAGATTGGGGGAACGGACTGAAGCTTTCTTT
V: TRBV24-1; J: TRBJ2-6; D: .; size: .; CDR3: CATSAGQSNSGANVLTF; DNA: TGTGCCACCAGCGCTGGACAGTCTAACTCTGGGGCCAACGTCCTGACTTTC
V: TRBV18; J: TRBJ2-7; D: TRBD2; size: .; CDR3: CASSSSGTSGGLEYF; DNA: TGTGCCAGCTCATCTTCCGGGACTAGCGGGGGTTTGGAGTACTTC
V: TRBV24-1; J: TRBJ2-3; D: TRBD2; size: .; CDR3: CATSDSSTGTSGPTGDTQYF; DNA: TGTGCCACCAGTGATTCCAGTACCGGGACTAGCGGACCCACTGGGGATACGCAGTATTTT
V: TRBV5-1; J: TRBJ1-3; D: .; size: .; CDR3: CASSLIPSSGNTIYF; DNA: TGCGCCAGCAGCTTGATCCCCTCCTCTGGAAACACCATATATTTT